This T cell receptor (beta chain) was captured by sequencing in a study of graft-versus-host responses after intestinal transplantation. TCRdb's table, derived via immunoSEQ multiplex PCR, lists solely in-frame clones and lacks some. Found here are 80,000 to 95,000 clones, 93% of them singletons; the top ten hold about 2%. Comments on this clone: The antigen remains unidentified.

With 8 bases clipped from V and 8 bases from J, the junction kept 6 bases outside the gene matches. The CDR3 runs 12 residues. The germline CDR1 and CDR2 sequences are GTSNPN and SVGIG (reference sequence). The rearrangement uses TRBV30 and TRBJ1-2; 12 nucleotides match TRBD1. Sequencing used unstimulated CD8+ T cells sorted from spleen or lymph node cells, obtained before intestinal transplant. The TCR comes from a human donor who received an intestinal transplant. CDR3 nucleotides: TGTGCCGGTGGGACAGGGGGCTTGGGCTACACCTTC. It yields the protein CAGGTGGLGYTF.